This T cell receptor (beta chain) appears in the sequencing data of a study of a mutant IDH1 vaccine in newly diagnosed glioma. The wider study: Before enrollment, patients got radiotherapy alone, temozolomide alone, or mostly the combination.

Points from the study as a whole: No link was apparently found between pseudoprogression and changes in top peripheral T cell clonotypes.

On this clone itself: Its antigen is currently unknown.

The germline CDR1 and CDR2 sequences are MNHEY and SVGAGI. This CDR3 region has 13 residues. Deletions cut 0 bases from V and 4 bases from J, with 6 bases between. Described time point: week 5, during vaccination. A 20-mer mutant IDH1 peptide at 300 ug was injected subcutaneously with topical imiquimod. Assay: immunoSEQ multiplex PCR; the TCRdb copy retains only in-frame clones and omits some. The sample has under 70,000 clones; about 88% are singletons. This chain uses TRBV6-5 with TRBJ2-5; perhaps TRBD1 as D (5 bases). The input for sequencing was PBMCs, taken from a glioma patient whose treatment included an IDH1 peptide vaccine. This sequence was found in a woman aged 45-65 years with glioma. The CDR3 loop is CASSYSQGETQYF. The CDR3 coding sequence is TGTGCCAGCAGTTACTCTCAGGGAGAGACCCAGTACTTC.